These 8 T cell receptor beta chains were sequenced from one sample in a study of T cells in Graves' hyperthyroidism and ophthalmopathy. RNA transcripts were the template for amplifying TCR beta CDR3 regions. TCR CDR3 underwent first-round RT-PCR with the HTBI primer set. TCRdb processed the multiplex PCR reads anew with MiXCR; each CDR3 protein has one entry. The table lists about 540,000 distinct CDR3 sequences, more than 45% of them singletons. What was sequenced was peripheral blood or thyroid tissue (not recorded which). These receptors were taken from a woman between 18 and 29 years old with Graves' hyperthyroidism.

This clonotype has at least ten counts. The chain couples TRBV12-3 or TRBV12-4 to TRBJ1-2; D remains ambiguous. V dropped 4 bases and J dropped 4 bases, with 13 bases sitting between them. The CDR3 has 14 residues. CDR3 bases: TGTGCCAGCAGTTCCCCGGGCGCAGGCTATGGCTACACCTTC. Translated, it gives CASSSPGAGYGYTF.

A single count supports this clonotype. An end of the junction does not agree with germline; a read error may underlie this. The chain uses TRBV7-2 and TRBJ1-2; perhaps TRBD1 as D (5 bases). Germline assignment: CDR1 SGHTA and CDR2 FQGNSA. The CDR3 extends over 14 amino acids. The CDR3 region has the DNA TGTGCCAGCAGCTTAGGGGGGGGGTCCTATGGCAACACCTTC. Translation gives CASSLGGGSYGNTF.

This clonotype appeared many times. The J gene is TRBJ2-2, the V gene TRBV7-7; 10 bases align to TRBD2. The CDR3 totals 17 residues. Germline loops: CDR1 SSHAT, CDR2 FNYEAQ (reference sequence). The V segment lost 3 bases and the J segment 2 bases; nucleotides outside the gene matches: 6. CDR3 nucleotide sequence: TGTGCCAGCAGCTTTGAGCCTAGCGGGGGCAACACCGGGGAGCTGTTTTTT. The encoded protein is CASSFEPSGGNTGELFF.

The chain couples TRBV20-1 to TRBJ2-5; D gene uncertain. This CDR3 comprises 13 residues. Germline V lookup: CDR1 DFQATT, CDR2 SNEGSKA (reference sequence). The ends were cut back, 4 bases at V and 2 bases at J, with 11 bases in the middle. This CDR3 reads CSAKFTGQETQYF. CDR3 sequence (DNA): TGCAGTGCTAAGTTCACCGGACAAGAGACCCAGTACTTC.

About this clonotype itself: Possible read error: a much larger clone is one base away. The gene calls are TRBV19 and TRBJ2-7; a weak D match, TRBD2 (5 bases). Germline CDR1 LNHDA, CDR2 SQIVND (reference sequence). The CDR3 has 13 residues. Trimming left V 10 bases short and J 3 bases short, with 16 bases between. The CDR3 coding sequence is TGTGCCACCAGCCTTTACGGGAACTACGAGCAGTACTTC. It is translated as CATSLYGNYEQYF.

This clonotype was seen many times. The junction shows a germline mismatch at one end, possibly a read error. The CDR3 nucleotides read TGTGCCAGCAGACCACTACAGGGGACCACGGCCTACAAGCAGTACTTC. As protein: CASRPLQGTTAYKQYF. The chain has TRBV6-2 or TRBV6-3 and TRBJ2-7, with TRBD1 matching 7 bases. The CDR3 runs 16 residues. CDR1 and CDR2 (germline): MNHEY, SVGEGT.

This clonotype occurred many times. The chain links TRBV7-2 to TRBJ1-5; D perhaps matches TRBD1 (5 bases). Germline V gene lookup returns CDR1 SGHTA and CDR2 FQGNSA. V was trimmed by 5 bases and J by 4 bases, leaving 12 bases between them. The CDR3 spans 14 residues. CDR3 DNA: TGTGCCAGCAGCCGGGGGGGGGGTAATCAGCCCCAGCATTTT. It yields the protein CASSRGGGNQPQHF.

The chain employs TRBV7-9 and TRBJ2-1; weak D call: TRBD2 (6 bases). The CDR3 length is 14 residues. Per germline, CDR1 SEHNR and CDR2 FQNEAQ (reference sequence). The ends were cut back, 3 bases at V and 0 bases at J, with 6 bases in the middle. CDR3 DNA: TGTGCCAGCAGCTTCGGGAGCTCCTACAATGAGCAGTTCTTC. This codes for CASSFGSSYNEQFF.